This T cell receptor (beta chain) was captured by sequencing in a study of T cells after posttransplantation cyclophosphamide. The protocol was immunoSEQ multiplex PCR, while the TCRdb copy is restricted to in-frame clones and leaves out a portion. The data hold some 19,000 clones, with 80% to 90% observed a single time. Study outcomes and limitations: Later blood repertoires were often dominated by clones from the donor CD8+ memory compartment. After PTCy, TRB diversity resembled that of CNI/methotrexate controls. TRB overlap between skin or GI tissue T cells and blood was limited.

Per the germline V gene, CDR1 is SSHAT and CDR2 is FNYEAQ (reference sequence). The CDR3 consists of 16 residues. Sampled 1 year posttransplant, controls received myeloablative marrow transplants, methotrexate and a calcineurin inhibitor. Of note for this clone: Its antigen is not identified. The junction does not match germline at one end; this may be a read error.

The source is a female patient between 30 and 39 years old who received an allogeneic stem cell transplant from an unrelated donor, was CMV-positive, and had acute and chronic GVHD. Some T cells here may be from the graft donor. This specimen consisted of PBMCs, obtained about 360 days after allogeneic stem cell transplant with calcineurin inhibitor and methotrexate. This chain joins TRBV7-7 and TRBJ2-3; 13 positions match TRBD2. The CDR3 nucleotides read TGTGCTAGCAGCCGGGGGACTAGCGGGGTGGGAGATACGCAGTATTTT. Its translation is CASSRGTSGVGDTQYF.